What follows are 18 T cell receptor beta chains derived from one specimen sequenced in a study of T-cell reconstitution after alpha-beta-depleted transplantation in children. A library of TCRbeta sequences, prepared with unique molecular identifiers, was generated. TCRdb used MiXCR to reprocess the PCR reads, holding one entry per CDR3 protein. The sample has 550,000 to 600,000 distinct CDR3 sequences; more than 20% are singletons. The material sequenced was PBMCs, mostly from graft donor cells, taken 360 days after TCRalphabeta/CD19-depleted stem cell transplant. These receptors originate from a boy in the first two years of life who had a stem cell transplant for acute myeloid leukemia, so the T cells may come from the graft donor.

This clonotype was detected only a few times. The chain employs TRBV2 and TRBJ2-1; D may be TRBD1 or TRBD2 (5 bases each). This CDR3 has 15 residues. CDR1 and CDR2 (germline): SNHLY, FYNNEI. The germline V and J ends were trimmed by 4 bases and 6 bases, with 16 bases remaining between them. The CDR3 here is CASSVSGRSVNEQFF. CDR3 bases: TGTGCCAGCAGTGTCTCAGGGAGATCTGTCAATGAGCAGTTCTTC.

V usage is TRBV12-3 or TRBV12-4 and J usage is TRBJ1-2, with TRBD1 as a possible D gene (5 bases). The CDR3 is 13 amino acids. The V end lost 3 bases, the J end lost 3 bases, and 8 bases lay between the germline ends. The CDR3 coding sequence is TGTGCCAGCAGTTTCGGGACTTACTATGGCTACACCTTC. Its protein product is CASSFGTYYGYTF.

This clonotype was seen once. The chain combines TRBV6-1 with TRBJ2-2; D is uncertain. Trimming removed 7 bases from V and 1 base from J, with 10 bases in between. The germline CDR1 and CDR2 sequences are MNHNS and SASEGT. The CDR3 is 14 amino acids. In DNA, the CDR3 is TGTGCCAGCACCCCAGCCGGGAACACCGGGGAGCTGTTTTTT. It specifies CASTPAGNTGELFF.

This clonotype has a single count. This chain links TRBV4-3 with TRBJ1-1; D is possibly TRBD1 (6 bases). Germline CDR1 LGHNA, CDR2 YSLEER. V lost 4 bases and J lost 5, with 11 bases in between. This CDR3 has 13 residues. The CDR3 spells CASSPKRGTEAFF. The CDR3 region has the DNA TGCGCCAGCAGCCCCAAGAGGGGGACTGAAGCTTTCTTT.

This clonotype was counted at least ten times. This chain uses TRBV7-2 with TRBJ1-2; D unresolved. The V end lost 0 bases, the J end lost 4 bases, and 9 bases lay between the germline ends. The germline V gene encodes CDR1 SGHTA and CDR2 FQGNSA. CDR3 length equals 14 residues. CDR3 in amino acids: CASSLAGQPYGYTF. The CDR3 nucleotides read TGTGCCAGCAGCTTAGCGGGTCAGCCCTATGGCTACACCTTC.

This clonotype was picked up one time. J is TRBJ2-1 and V is TRBV7-2, with a possible D match to TRBD2 (7 bases). There are 17 residues in the CDR3. Trimming removed 2 bases at V and 7 bases at J, with 21 bases between. Germline CDR1 SGHTA, CDR2 FQGNSA. CDR3 residues: CASSLKGGGLIINEQFF. CDR3 DNA: TGTGCCAGCAGCTTAAAAGGCGGGGGCTTAATTATAAATGAGCAGTTCTTC.

This clonotype has a handful of counts. V gene TRBV7-6 combines with J gene TRBJ1-5; 10 bases are a match to TRBD1. The germline V gene has CDR1 SGHVS and CDR2 FNYEAQ. The V gene end was trimmed by 3 bases and the J gene end by 4 bases; junction bases not matched to a gene: 3. This CDR3 region has 15 residues. The CDR3 region is CASSLGQGTNQPQHF. The CDR3 nucleotides are TGTGCCAGCAGCTTGGGACAGGGGACGAATCAGCCCCAGCATTTT.

The table lists this clonotype with many counts. The chain couples TRBV29-1 to TRBJ2-3, with D uncertain. Between the trimmed V and J ends, which lost 3 bases and 2 bases, there was a span of 12 bases. The CDR3 is 14 amino acids. The V gene's germline CDR1 is SQVTM and CDR2 ANQGSEA. This CDR3 reads CSVELGTHTDTQYF. The CDR3 bases are TGCAGCGTTGAGTTGGGAACCCACACAGATACGCAGTATTTT.

The rearrangement joins TRBV10-2 to TRBJ1-2; 7 bases map to TRBD1. From germline, CDR1 is WSHSY and CDR2 SAAADI. J gave up 2 bases and V 2 bases, and 5 bases lay outside the gene matches. CDR3 size: 15 residues. CDR3 sequence: CASSEPKTGNYGYTF. The CDR3 DNA follows: TGCGCCAGCAGTGAGCCCAAGACAGGGAACTATGGCTACACCTTC.

The CDR3 DNA sequence: TGCAGTGCTAGTCAATACAGCACAGATACGCAGTATTTT. Amino acids: CSASQYSTDTQYF. The chain links TRBV20-1 to TRBJ2-3; D is unresolved. The CDR3 runs to 13 residues. Trimming took 3 bases from V and 0 from J, leaving 7 bases between them. The germline CDR1 and CDR2 sequences are DFQATT and SNEGSKA (reference sequence).

In its sample, this clonotype was seen many times. The chain joins TRBV29-1 to TRBJ2-7; maybe TRBD1 (6 bases). CDR1 is SQVTM, CDR2 ANQGSEA, per germline. Trimming left V 4 bases short and J 0 bases short, with 10 bases between. This CDR3 is built from 13 residues. CDR3 sequence (DNA): TGCAGCGTTGGGGGGCGCGCCTCCTACGAGCAGTACTTC. This sequence encodes CSVGGRASYEQYF.

The sample holds many counts of this clonotype. The V and J genes are TRBV11-2 and TRBJ2-7; tentatively, D is TRBD1 (6 bases). Germline V gene sequence: CDR1 SGHAT, CDR2 FQNNGV. CDR3 length: 15 residues. The V end lost 2 bases, the J end lost 7 bases, and 18 bases lay between the germline ends. CDR3 nucleotide sequence: TGTGCCAGCAGCTTATACCGGGGCCTAAGGGGGGAGCAGTACGTC. The encoded protein is CASSLYRGLRGEQYV.

Ten or more counts support this clonotype. The chain joins TRBV2 to TRBJ2-5; D ambiguous. V lost 9 bases to trimming and J lost 5 bases, with 19 bases between them. The CDR3 runs 14 residues. Germline CDR1 SNHLY, CDR2 FYNNEI. CDR3 sequence reads: CARIRLEAHETQYF. The CDR3 DNA is TGTGCCAGGATCCGCCTAGAGGCCCACGAGACCCAGTACTTC.

At least ten counts were recorded for this clonotype. V and J are TRBV12-3 or TRBV12-4 and TRBJ2-7; tentatively, D is TRBD1 (6 bases). V lost 6 bases to trimming and J lost 5 bases, with 23 bases between them. The CDR3 consists of 16 residues. DNA for the CDR3: TGTGCCAGCAGCCCACCTTTGGGGGCAGGGAACAACGAGCAGTACTTC. As protein: CASSPPLGAGNNEQYF.

With respect to this clonotype: At one of its ends the junction is not consistent with the germline gene, which may arise from a read error. The chain has TRBV7-8 and TRBJ2-5; the D is unclear. The CDR3 loop spans 18 amino acids. The germline gives CDR1 SGHVS, CDR2 FQNEAQ. The CDR3 nucleotides read TGTGCCAGCAGCTCCCCCGAGTGGCGCAGACCTTTAATTGAGACACAGTACTTC. Protein: CASSSPEWRRPLIETQYF.

This chain links TRBV21-1 with TRBJ2-7. TRBV21-1 is listed as a pseudogene. The CDR3 is made up of 12 amino acids. CDR3 sequence: CASRTPSYEQYV. The CDR3 nucleotides read TGTGCCAGCAGGACACCTTCCTACGAGCAGTACGTC.

This clonotype was detected ten times or more. The chain is built from TRBV10-3 and TRBJ1-2; D is unclear. CDR1 is ENHRY, CDR2 SYGVKD, per germline. There are 14 residues in the CDR3. Deletions cut 5 bases from V and 2 bases from J, with 12 bases between. The CDR3 protein is CAISSLGINYGYTF. The DNA for the CDR3 is TGTGCCATCAGTTCCTTGGGAATCAACTATGGCTACACCTTC.

This clonotype has only a few counts. The chain is built from TRBV5-1 and TRBJ2-3; D unresolved. V was shortened by 3 bases and J by 4 bases, with 12 bases between the two germline ends. Germline CDR1 SGHRS, CDR2 YFSETQ. This CDR3 is built from 14 residues. CDR3 amino acids: CASSSGRVPDTQYF. The DNA for the CDR3 is TGCGCCAGCAGCTCTGGACGCGTGCCAGATACGCAGTATTTT.